These 17 T cell receptor beta chains came from one sample sequenced in a study of T cells in Graves' hyperthyroidism and ophthalmopathy. TCR beta CDR3 regions were amplified from RNA transcripts. During a first-round RT-PCR of the TCR CDR3, the HTBI primer set was used. TCRdb reanalysed the multiplex PCR reads using MiXCR and keeps one entry per CDR3 protein. Found here are around 350,000 distinct CDR3 sequences, about 18% of them singletons; the top ten hold 34%. Sample: blood. These receptors all come from a woman aged 30 to 39 with Graves' hyperthyroidism that later progressed to Graves' ophthalmopathy.

This clonotype has just a few counts. V is TRBV20-1 and J is TRBJ2-3; 10 bases are shared with TRBD2. The CDR3 runs to 18 residues. Looked up from germline, CDR1 is DFQATT and CDR2 is SNEGSKA (reference sequence). Trimming removed 5 bases from V and 1 base from J; junction bases left unmatched: 15. Here the CDR3 reads CSAHSGTSASWGTDTQYF. CDR3 DNA sequence: TGCAGTGCTCACTCGGGGACTAGCGCAAGCTGGGGCACAGATACGCAGTATTTT.

This clonotype was detected many times. The CDR3 DNA sequence: TGTGCCAGCACCCGGGACCCCGGGGGCGACACCGGGGAGCTGTTTTTT. Amino acids: CASTRDPGGDTGELFF. The chain carries TRBV6-1 and TRBJ2-2; D may be TRBD1 or TRBD2 (6 bases each). This CDR3 region has 16 residues. Trimming left V 7 bases short and J 3 bases short, with 18 bases between. Germline loops: CDR1 MNHNS, CDR2 SASEGT.

This clonotype was found a few times. The chain's CDR3 is CASSQEPGSGQPQHF. CDR3 sequence (DNA): TGCGCCAGCAGCCAAGAGCCAGGGTCGGGGCAGCCCCAGCATTTT. The chain has TRBV4-1 and TRBJ1-5; D may be TRBD1 (5 bases). The germline V and J ends were trimmed by 0 bases and 7 bases, with 13 bases remaining between them. Germline-derived CDR1 and CDR2 are MGHRA and YSYEKL. The CDR3 loop spans 15 amino acids.

The sample holds a few counts of this clonotype. The gene calls are TRBV6-2 or TRBV6-3 and TRBJ2-7, with 12 bases that match TRBD2. The CDR3 contains 14 residues. The germline V gene encodes CDR1 MNHEY and CDR2 SVGEGT. Trimming took 7 bases from V and 5 from J; bases not matched to a gene: 6. The CDR3 region has the DNA TGTGCCAGCAACAGACTAGCGGGAGTCGACGAGCAGTACTTC. Protein: CASNRLAGVDEQYF.

The chain recombines TRBV28 with TRBJ2-5, with D hard to call. CDR3 length: 14 residues. The V end was cut by 6 bases, the J end by 3 bases, with 14 bases between. The germline gives CDR1 MDHEN, CDR2 SYDVKM. The CDR3 region is CASSRTDGEETQYF. The CDR3 nucleotides read TGTGCCAGCAGCCGTACGGACGGAGAAGAGACCCAGTACTTC.

The chain uses TRBV27 and TRBJ1-2; 10 bases align to TRBD1. The CDR3 has 15 amino acids. V dropped 6 bases and J dropped 6; count of bases not matched to a gene: 10. From germline, CDR1 is MNHEY and CDR2 SMNVEV (reference sequence). The CDR3 reads CASRRQGAIVDGYTF. The CDR3 nucleotides are TGTGCCAGCAGGCGACAGGGGGCGATAGTTGATGGCTACACCTTC.

Many counts were recorded for this clonotype. The chain uses TRBV12-3 or TRBV12-4 and TRBJ1-2; 8 bases line up with TRBD1. The CDR3 is 14 residues long. V shed 5 bases, J shed 1 base, and the junction held 3 bases outside the gene matches. CDR3 bases: TGTGCCAGCAGTGGGGACAGGATTAACTATGGCTACACCTTC. Its protein product is CASSGDRINYGYTF.

J is TRBJ2-5 and V is TRBV6-1; 9 bases match TRBD2. After removal of 7 bases from V and 5 bases from J, the junction contained 23 bases not matched to a gene. Germline CDR1 MNHNS, CDR2 SASEGT. CDR3 size: 19 residues. This CDR3 is CASTTLRSWIAGVGETQYF. Here the CDR3 DNA reads TGTGCCAGCACTACCCTCCGGAGTTGGATAGCGGGAGTGGGGGAGACCCAGTACTTC.

V usage is TRBV2 and J usage is TRBJ1-4, with 8 bases fitting TRBD1. In germline, CDR1 is SNHLY, CDR2 FYNNEI. This CDR3 has 15 amino acids. V dropped 5 bases and J dropped 8; count of bases not matched to a gene: 10. For the CDR3, the DNA is TGTGCCAGCAGTCAAGAGACAGGGGTGGAAGAAAAACTGTTTTTT. Encoded protein: CASSQETGVEEKLFF.

This clonotype was picked up many times. The genes are TRBV7-9 and TRBJ2-5, with a possible D match to TRBD2 (7 bases). This CDR3 has 15 residues. V lost 5 bases to trimming and J lost 1 base, with 14 bases between them. Germline V gives CDR1 SEHNR, CDR2 FQNEAQ (reference sequence). The DNA for the CDR3 is TGTGCCAGCAGCCCCTTACGGGGGGCCCAAGAGACCCAGTACTTC. Residues: CASSPLRGAQETQYF.

This clonotype was picked up many times. This chain connects TRBV5-1 to TRBJ1-2, with 7 bases identical to TRBD1. CDR1 is SGHRS, CDR2 YFSETQ, per germline. V shed 2 bases and J 8 bases; nucleotides not matched to a gene: 6. This CDR3 is 13 amino acids long. This CDR3 reads CASSFGTAWGYTF. The CDR3 nucleotides are TGCGCCAGCAGCTTCGGGACAGCTTGGGGCTACACCTTC.

The chain links TRBV6-1 to TRBJ1-2; D unresolved. This CDR3 has 14 amino acids. Trimming took 2 bases from V and 3 from J, leaving 10 bases between them. Germline V gene data show CDR1 as MNHNS and CDR2 as SASEGT. CDR3 nucleotides: TGTGCCAGCAGTGAACTGTGGAGGGACTATGGCTACACCTTC. This encodes CASSELWRDYGYTF.

The CDR3 here is CASSPTGTAYNEQFF. The CDR3 bases are TGTGCCAGCTCACCGACCGGGACGGCCTACAATGAGCAGTTCTTC. V gene TRBV18 combines with J gene TRBJ2-1, with D perhaps TRBD1 or TRBD2 (5 bases each). The germline V gene encodes CDR1 KGHSH and CDR2 LQKENI. Trimming pared 3 bases from V and 2 bases from J, leaving 11 bases between. This CDR3 contains 15 residues. The full variable domain, with the rest looked up from reference TRBV18 and TRBJ2-1, is NAGVMQNPRHLVRRRGQEARLRCSPMKGHSHVYWYRQLPEEGLKFMVYLQKENIIDESGMPKERFSAEFPKEGPSILRIQQVVRGDSAAYFCASSPTGTAYNEQFFGPGTRLTVL.

This clonotype was detected ten times or more. This chain connects TRBV2 to TRBJ2-1; D gene unclear. Germline CDR1 is SNHLY and CDR2 is FYNNEI. CDR3 size: 15 residues. Trimming left V 7 bases short and J 0 bases short, with 13 bases between. Here the CDR3 reads CASTRMGASYNEQFF. The CDR3 region has the DNA TGTGCCAGCACCAGGATGGGTGCCTCCTACAATGAGCAGTTCTTC.

The V call is TRBV12-3 or TRBV12-4, the J call TRBJ2-1, with TRBD1 matching over 10 bases. V lost 5 bases to trimming and J lost 7 bases; unmatched junction nucleotides: 8. The CDR3 has 15 amino acids. CDR3 bases: TGTGCCAGCAGTATTGAGGACAGGGGGGGAAATGAGCAGTTCTTC. It specifies CASSIEDRGGNEQFF.

This chain links TRBV12-3 or TRBV12-4 with TRBJ1-1; 11 bases line up with TRBD1. J lost 4 bases, V lost 6 bases, and 4 bases had no gene match. This CDR3 is 14 amino acids long. The CDR3: CASRGGTGGTEAFF. CDR3 nucleotides: TGTGCCAGCAGAGGCGGGACAGGGGGCACTGAAGCTTTCTTT.

In its sample, this clonotype was seen many times. The junction shows a germline mismatch at one end, possibly a read error. The chain employs TRBV7-9 and TRBJ2-5, with a possible D match to TRBD2 (7 bases). Germline-derived CDR1 and CDR2 are SEHNR and FQNEAQ (reference sequence). This CDR3 comprises 14 residues. The CDR3 reads CASSQRGAQETQYF. Written as DNA, the CDR3 is TGCGCCAGCAGCCAACGGGGGGCCCAAGAGACCCAGTACTTC.